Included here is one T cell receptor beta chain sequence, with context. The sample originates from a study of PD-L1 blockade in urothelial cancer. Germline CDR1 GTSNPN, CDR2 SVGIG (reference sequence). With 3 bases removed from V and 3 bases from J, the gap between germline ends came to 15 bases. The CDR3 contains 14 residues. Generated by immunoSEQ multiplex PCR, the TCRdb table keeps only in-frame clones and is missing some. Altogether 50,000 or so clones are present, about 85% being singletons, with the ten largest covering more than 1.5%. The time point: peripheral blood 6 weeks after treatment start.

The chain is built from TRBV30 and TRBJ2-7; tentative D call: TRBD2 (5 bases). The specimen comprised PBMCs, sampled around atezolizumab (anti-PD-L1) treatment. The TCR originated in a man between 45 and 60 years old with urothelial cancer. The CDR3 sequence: CAWSGGNFVYEQYF. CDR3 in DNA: TGTGCCTGGAGCGGAGGAAACTTCGTCTACGAGCAGTACTTC.